This T cell receptor beta chain was identified in a study of CD8 T cells in Susac syndrome. RNA, at about 0.45 to 1 ug, was reverse transcribed with random hexamers. By means of immunoSEQ multiplex PCR, TCR beta CDR3 spanning 54 Vbeta and 13 Jbeta underwent amplification. TCRdb redid the calling of the immunoSEQ multiplex PCR reads with MiXCR, one entry per CDR3 protein. Of around 270,000 distinct CDR3 sequences listed, approximately 85% are singletons. This clonotype has just a few counts. The clonotype comes from a human donor with multiple sclerosis. Sequenced: CD8+ T cells from PBMCs.

The CDR3 region is CSARVDYQSSYNEQFF. CDR3 nucleotide sequence: TGCAGTGCTAGAGTAGACTACCAGAGCTCCTACAATGAGCAGTTCTTC. V is TRBV20-1 and J is TRBJ2-1, with D possibly TRBD2 on 5 matching bases. The V gene lost 1 base and the J gene lost 0 bases, with 13 bases spanning the gap. Germline V gives CDR1 DFQATT, CDR2 SNEGSKA (reference sequence). CDR3 length: 16 amino acids.